This TCR beta chain stems from a study of alternative splicing in chronic myeloid leukemia remission (dated by TCRdb to the early 2020s). Turning to the overall study: Remission specimens from the trials were collected at major or complete molecular response, at 12 or 24 months of TKI therapy. RNA sequencing was used to profile peripheral blood obtained from chronic-phase CML patients at diagnosis and at remission, and the resulting profiles were compared with those of healthy donors. The RESIST (imatinib), ENESTxtnd (nilotinib) and PINNACLE (nilotinib plus pegylated interferon) trials supplied 10 or so diagnostic specimens along with matched remission specimens. The median age was roughly 49 years at diagnosis and approximately 56 at remission, while healthy controls had a median age of 37. For the trials, the diagnostic specimens consisted of total leukocytes from peripheral blood that had been collected in EDTA. The French Persistem study contributed nine CML samples, of which seven were diagnostic and two were matched remission samples. In terms of female/male counts, the diagnosis samples were 11/5, the remission samples were 8/3 and the controls were 2/4. For diagnosis, remission and control samples alike, total RNA was extracted from peripheral blood mononuclear cells using Trizol. Broad study findings and their caveats: Blood cell composition differed strongly by timepoint, shifting from myeloid progenitor enrichment at diagnosis to mature lymphoid enrichment at remission. Blood cell composition at remission was reconfigured to resemble lymphoid cell-enriched normal controls.

The method behind the library was bulk RNA-seq. The TruSeq Stranded RNA sample prep kit was used to generate libraries of poly-A-enriched mRNA from an input of 1 ug total RNA. Paired-end sequencing was carried out on a HiSeq 2500, and each sample was sequenced in triplicate. A read length of 125 nucleotides per mate was used for RNA-seq. The published analysis was carried out like this. Reads were trimmed and aligned to hg38 using STAR v2.7, and quality control was performed with FASTQC, RSeQC and multiqc. Salmon 0.14.1 was used to quantify gene expression levels as transcripts per million (TPM). The results of principal component analysis suggested that neither trial, library batch, sequencing batch, treatment regimen nor sex drove the transcriptomic profiles. TCRdb reprocessed the public reads and reports one entry per CDR3 protein sequence, without DNA. The V and J calls here are based on TCRdb, not the publication. This sample comprises roughly 550 distinct CDR3 sequences, 95% to 97% of them detected only once. Clones ranked in the top ten supply under 9.5% of the sample.

Including cysteine and phenylalanine, the CDR3 has 16 amino acids. No coding sequence is recorded. From the germline V gene, CDR1 is KGHSH and CDR2 is LQKENI. This clonotype was seen just once. Its antigen is not yet known. The label giving this sample's time point can be read as: major or complete molecular response after front-line TKI therapy. Around 16 CML patients were included in the patient cohort, and matched post-remission samples were retrieved for a subset of these patients. The receptor's source is an adult with chronic myeloid leukemia. The chain is made from TRBV18 and TRBJ1-1; TCRdb outputs TRBD1, but without DNA this stays unchecked. This specimen consisted of PBMCs or total blood leukocytes (not recorded which), obtained during remission. The CDR3 is CASSPYRTGDKTEAFF. Outside the CDR3, residues come from the reference TRBV18 and TRBJ1-1 proteins, so the full variable domain is: NAGVMQNPRHLVRRRGQEARLRCSPMKGHSHVYWYRQLPEEGLKFMVYLQKENIIDESGMPKERFSAEFPKEGPSILRIQQVVRGDSAAYFCASSPYRTGDKTEAFFGQGTRLTVV.